A selection of T cell receptor beta chains follows, all from one sample in a study of OX40 agonist ivuxolimab in advanced cancers. Assay: immunoSEQ multiplex PCR; the TCRdb copy retains only in-frame clones and omits some. The repertoire holds 75,000 to 90,000 clones, with roughly nine tenths as singletons. Sequenced material: CD4+ or CD8+ T cells sorted from blood, taken in a trial of the OX40 agonist ivuxolimab. These receptor sequences come from an adult with an advanced solid tumor such as melanoma, head and neck, liver or kidney cancer. Each CDR3 is given with its conserved first and last residue. The D gene is left open where the match is weak. Rows give clone size only sometimes, using once, few, many, or a class for an expanded clone.

j_call v_call d_call clone_size cdr3_aa cdr3_nt
TRBJ2-3 TRBV29-1 - once CSADQEATDTQYF TGCAGCGCCGACCAGGAAGCCACAGATACGCAGTATTTT
TRBJ1-4 TRBV19 TRBD1 - CASTRSRQGVIGKLFF TGTGCCAGTACCAGAAGCCGGCAGGGGGTGATCGGAAAACTGTTTTTT
TRBJ2-1 TRBV9 - - CASSVAAGYNEQFF TGTGCCAGCAGCGTAGCGGCGGGGTACAATGAGCAGTTCTTC
TRBJ2-7 TRBV11-2 - - CASSGTLPPYEQYF TGTGCCAGCAGCGGGACCTTGCCTCCCTACGAGCAGTACTTC
TRBJ2-3 TRBV9 - - CASSVTPPLPGGTDTQYF TGTGCCAGCAGCGTAACCCCGCCACTACCTGGGGGCACAGATACGCAGTATTTT
TRBJ2-7 TRBV5-1 - - CVSSPDLERLVYEQYF TGCGTCAGCAGCCCAGACCTCGAGCGCTTGGTGTACGAGCAGTACTTC
TRBJ1-1 TRBV18 TRBD1 - CASSRDRDTEAFF TGTGCCAGCTCACGCGACAGGGACACTGAAGCTTTCTTT
TRBJ2-7 TRBV5-1 TRBD2 once CASRFLAAGGEQYF TGCGCCAGCAGATTTCTAGCGGCCGGAGGCGAGCAGTACTTC
TRBJ2-1 TRBV7-6 TRBD2 - CASSPRSGKTYNEQFF TGTGCCAGCAGCCCCCGTAGCGGGAAAACGTACAATGAGCAGTTCTTC
TRBJ2-7 TRBV18 TRBD1 once CASSPTGSSYEQYF TGTGCCAGCTCACCGACAGGGAGCTCCTACGAGCAGTACTTC
TRBJ2-1 TRBV11-1 TRBD2 - CASSLASGLVVSEQFF TGTGCCAGCAGCTTAGCCTCGGGACTAGTGGTGAGTGAGCAGTTCTTC
TRBJ2-5 TRBV19 - - CASSSLPSGSRETQYF TGTGCCAGTAGTTCCCTTCCTTCTGGGTCGCGGGAGACCCAGTACTTC
TRBJ2-5 TRBV5-4 TRBD2 - CASSTRLAGPDQETQYF TGTGCCAGCAGCACCAGACTAGCGGGTCCCGACCAAGAGACCCAGTACTTC
TRBJ2-3 TRBV9 - - CASSARFLDTQYF TGTGCCAGCAGCGCCCGTTTCTTAGATACGCAGTATTTT
TRBJ2-5 TRBV6-6 TRBD2 once CASCPTSGSSETQYF TGTGCCAGCTGCCCGACTAGCGGGAGTTCGGAGACCCAGTACTTC
TRBJ1-1 TRBV29-1 - - CSVNPTGGAGTEAFF TGCAGCGTTAACCCCACGGGGGGAGCGGGCACTGAAGCTTTCTTT
TRBJ2-1 TRBV9 TRBD1 - CASSTHRQGTFNEQFF TGTGCCAGCAGCACCCATCGACAGGGAACCTTCAATGAGCAGTTCTTC
TRBJ1-4 TRBV6-1 - - CARGRDREKLFF TGTGCCAGGGGAAGGGACCGAGAAAAACTGTTTTTT
TRBJ1-3 TRBV7-2 - - CASSSLFTGLRNTIYF TGTGCCAGCAGCTCTCTTTTTACAGGGTTAAGAAACACCATATATTTT
TRBJ2-7 TRBV7-6 TRBD2 - CASSLSGAGGFEQYF TGTGCCAGCAGTCTTTCGGGAGCGGGAGGGTTCGAGCAGTACTTC
TRBJ2-7 TRBV7-9 - once CASSLAGVTYEQYF TGTGCCAGCAGCTTAGCAGGGGTCACCTACGAGCAGTACTTC
TRBJ2-5 TRBV5-1 - once CASSLSRVRETQYF TGCGCCAGCAGCTTGAGCAGGGTGCGGGAGACCCAGTACTTC
TRBJ2-7 TRBV6-5 - - CASSRSHPDSYEQYF TGTGCCAGCAGTCGATCCCATCCGGACAGCTACGAGCAGTACTTC
TRBJ1-2 TRBV28 TRBD1 - CASGILTGSYGYTF TGTGCCAGCGGAATATTGACAGGGAGCTATGGCTACACCTTC
TRBJ2-5 TRBV5-1 - - CASRPLAGIPGETQYF TGCGCCAGCAGGCCCCTGGCGGGGATACCGGGAGAGACCCAGTACTTC
TRBJ1-1 TRBV5-5 - - CASSLLVGNTEAFF TGTGCCAGCAGCTTGTTGGTAGGAAACACTGAAGCTTTCTTT
TRBJ2-3 TRBV5-1 TRBD2 - CASSLTSAGTDTQYF TGCGCCAGCAGCTTGACTAGCGCAGGCACAGATACGCAGTATTTT
TRBJ2-7 TRBV5-1 TRBD2 once CASSFYRTSGSTYYEQYF TGCGCCAGCAGCTTCTATAGAACTAGCGGATCGACCTATTACGAGCAGTACTTC
TRBJ2-2 TRBV9 TRBD2 - CASSTSGSFTGELFF TGTGCCAGCAGCACTAGCGGGAGTTTTACCGGGGAGCTGTTTTTT
TRBJ2-5 TRBV23-1 - - CASSHWYRWETQYF TGCGCCAGCAGTCATTGGTACCGGTGGGAGACCCAGTACTTC
TRBJ2-5 TRBV7-9 - - CASSTKQGGFFQETQYF TGTGCCAGCAGCACAAAACAGGGGGGGTTTTTCCAGGAGACCCAGTACTTC
TRBJ1-1 TRBV19 - - CASSIDGSLSEAFF TGTGCCAGTAGTATAGACGGCAGTCTTTCTGAAGCTTTCTTT
TRBJ2-1 TRBV6-5 - - CASSPALSSYNEQFF TGTGCCAGCAGTCCCGCCCTGAGCTCCTACAATGAGCAGTTCTTC
TRBJ1-3 TRBV10-3 TRBD1 - CASYFRETGSGNTIYF TGTGCCAGCTACTTCCGGGAGACAGGGTCTGGAAACACCATATATTTT
TRBJ1-6 TRBV10-3 - - CAISEGSGANSPLHF TGTGCCATCAGTGAAGGGTCAGGGGCTAATTCACCCCTCCACTTT
TRBJ2-2 TRBV7-2 - - CASSAPPSNTGELFF TGTGCCAGCAGCGCCCCCCCCTCGAACACCGGGGAGCTGTTTTTT
TRBJ1-5 TRBV6-1 - - CASKAGNQPQHF TGTGCCAGCAAGGCAGGCAATCAGCCCCAGCATTTT
TRBJ2-5 TRBV7-9 - once CASSELPGETQYF TGTGCCAGCAGCGAACTCCCAGGGGAGACCCAGTACTTC
TRBJ1-4 TRBV4-3 - once CASSQDGTGNEKLFF TGCGCCAGCAGCCAAGACGGGACTGGTAATGAAAAACTGTTTTTT
TRBJ1-1 TRBV18 - - CASSPVEKGTEAFF TGTGCCAGCTCACCGGTGGAGAAGGGCACTGAAGCTTTCTTT
TRBJ1-2 TRBV28 - - CASSLGGRGDYGYTF TGTGCCAGCAGTTTGGGGGGGCGCGGGGACTATGGCTACACCTTC
TRBJ2-2 TRBV6-4 TRBD2 medium-sized CASRTSDRSGELFF TGTGCCAGCCGGACTAGTGACCGGAGCGGGGAGCTGTTTTTT
TRBJ1-1 TRBV18 - - CASSPLGSQNTEAFF TGTGCCAGCTCACCACTAGGCAGTCAAAACACTGAAGCTTTCTTT